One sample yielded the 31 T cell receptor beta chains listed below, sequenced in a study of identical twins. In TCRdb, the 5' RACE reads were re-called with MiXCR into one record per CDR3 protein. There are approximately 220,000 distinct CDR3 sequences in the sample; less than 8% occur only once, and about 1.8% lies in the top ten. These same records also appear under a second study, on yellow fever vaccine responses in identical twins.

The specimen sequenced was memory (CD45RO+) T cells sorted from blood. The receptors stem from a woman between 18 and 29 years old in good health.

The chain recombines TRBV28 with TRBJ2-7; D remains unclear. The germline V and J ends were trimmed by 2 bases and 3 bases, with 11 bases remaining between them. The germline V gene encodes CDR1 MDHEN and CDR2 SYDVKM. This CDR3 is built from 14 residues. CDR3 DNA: TGTGCCAGCAGTTTAGCAGATCATAACTACGAGCAGTACTTC. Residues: CASSLADHNYEQYF.

The CDR3, as DNA: TGTGCCAGCAGCGCTATACTGGGACTACCTAGCACCGGGGAGCTGTTTTTT. It yields the protein CASSAILGLPSTGELFF. The gene calls are TRBV14 and TRBJ2-2; TRBD2 matches 7 bases. The germline V gene has CDR1 SGHDN and CDR2 FVKESK. This CDR3 has 17 residues. With V trimmed by 5 bases and J by 4 bases, 13 bases remained unmatched.

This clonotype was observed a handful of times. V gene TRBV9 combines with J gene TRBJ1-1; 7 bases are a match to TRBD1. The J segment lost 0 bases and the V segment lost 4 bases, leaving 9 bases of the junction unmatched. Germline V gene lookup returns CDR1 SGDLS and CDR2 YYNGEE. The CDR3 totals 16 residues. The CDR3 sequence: CASSFTTGQLNTEAFF. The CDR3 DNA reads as TGTGCCAGCAGCTTCACAACGGGACAGCTGAACACTGAAGCTTTCTTT. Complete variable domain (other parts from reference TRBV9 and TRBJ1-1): DSGVTQTPKHLITATGQRVTLRCSPRSGDLSVYWYQQSLDQGLQFLIQYYNGEERAKGNILERFSAQQFPDLHSELNLSSLELGDSALYFCASSFTTGQLNTEAFFGQGTRLTVV.

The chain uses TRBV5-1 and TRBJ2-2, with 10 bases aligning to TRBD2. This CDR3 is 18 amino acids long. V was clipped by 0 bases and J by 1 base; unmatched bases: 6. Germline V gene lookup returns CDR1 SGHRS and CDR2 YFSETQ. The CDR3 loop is CASSLVLAGDLNTGELFF. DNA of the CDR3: TGCGCCAGCAGCTTGGTTCTAGCGGGGGACCTGAACACCGGGGAGCTGTTTTTT. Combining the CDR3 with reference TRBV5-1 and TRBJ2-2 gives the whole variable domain KAGVTQTPRYLIKTRGQQVTLSCSPISGHRSVSWYQQTPGQGLQFLFEYFSETQRNKGNFPGRFSGRQFSNSRSEMNVSTLELGDSALYLCASSLVLAGDLNTGELFFGEGSRLTVL.

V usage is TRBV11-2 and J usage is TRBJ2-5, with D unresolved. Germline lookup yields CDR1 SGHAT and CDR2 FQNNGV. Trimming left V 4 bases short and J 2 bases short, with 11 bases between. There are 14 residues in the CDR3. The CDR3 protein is CASSWVGYQETQYF. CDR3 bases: TGTGCCAGCAGCTGGGTCGGCTATCAAGAGACCCAGTACTTC. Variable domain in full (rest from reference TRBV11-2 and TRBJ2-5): EAGVAQSPRYKIIEKRQSVAFWCNPISGHATLYWYQQILGQGPKLLIQFQNNGVVDDSQLPKDRFSAERLKGVDSTLKIQPAKLEDSAVYLCASSWVGYQETQYFGPGTRLLVL.

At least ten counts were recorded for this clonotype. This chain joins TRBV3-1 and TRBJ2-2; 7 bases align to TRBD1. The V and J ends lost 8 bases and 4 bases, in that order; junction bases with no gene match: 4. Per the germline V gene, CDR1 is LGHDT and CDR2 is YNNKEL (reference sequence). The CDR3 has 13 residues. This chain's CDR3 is CASRTGVTGELFF. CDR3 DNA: TGTGCCAGCCGAACAGGGGTCACCGGGGAGCTGTTTTTT.

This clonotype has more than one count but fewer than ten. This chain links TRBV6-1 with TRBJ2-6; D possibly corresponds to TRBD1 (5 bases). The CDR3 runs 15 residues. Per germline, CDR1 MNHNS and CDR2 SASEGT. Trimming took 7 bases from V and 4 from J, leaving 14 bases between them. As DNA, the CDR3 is TGTGCCAGCACGGTAGGGGTTACGGGGGCCAACGTCCTGACTTTC. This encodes CASTVGVTGANVLTF.

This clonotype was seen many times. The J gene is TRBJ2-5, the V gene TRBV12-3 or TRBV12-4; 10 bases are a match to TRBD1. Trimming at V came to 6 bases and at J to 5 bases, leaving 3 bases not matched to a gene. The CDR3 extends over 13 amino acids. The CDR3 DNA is TGTGCCAGCAGAACGACAGGGGGCGAGACCCAGTACTTC. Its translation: CASRTTGGETQYF.

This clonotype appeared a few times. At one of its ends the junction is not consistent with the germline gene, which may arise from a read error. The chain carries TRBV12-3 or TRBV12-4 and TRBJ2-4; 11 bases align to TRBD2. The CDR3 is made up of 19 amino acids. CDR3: CARSLIPSTSGSAKNIQYF. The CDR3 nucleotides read TGTGCCCGCAGTTTAATCCCTAGTACTAGCGGGAGCGCCAAAAACATTCAGTACTTC.

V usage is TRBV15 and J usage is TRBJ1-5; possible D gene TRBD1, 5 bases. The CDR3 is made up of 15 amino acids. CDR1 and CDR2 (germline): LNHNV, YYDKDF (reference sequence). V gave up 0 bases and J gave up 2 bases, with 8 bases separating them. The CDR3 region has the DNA TGTGCCACCAGCAGAGATCAGGGAGGCAATCAGCCCCAGCATTTT. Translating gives CATSRDQGGNQPQHF.

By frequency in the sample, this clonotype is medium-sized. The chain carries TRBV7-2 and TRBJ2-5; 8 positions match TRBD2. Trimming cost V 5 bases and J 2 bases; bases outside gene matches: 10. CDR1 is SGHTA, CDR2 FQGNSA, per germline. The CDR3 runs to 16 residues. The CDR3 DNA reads TGTGCCAGCAGCATACAAGCGGGAGTGAATCAAGAGACCCAGTACTTC. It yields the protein CASSIQAGVNQETQYF.

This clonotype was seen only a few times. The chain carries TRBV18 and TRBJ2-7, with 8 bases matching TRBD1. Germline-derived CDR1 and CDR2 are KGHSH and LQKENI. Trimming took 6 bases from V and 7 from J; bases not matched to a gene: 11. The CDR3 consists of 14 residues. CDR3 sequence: CASSPGQVTGEQYF. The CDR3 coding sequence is TGTGCCAGCTCCCCGGGACAGGTGACCGGGGAGCAGTACTTC.

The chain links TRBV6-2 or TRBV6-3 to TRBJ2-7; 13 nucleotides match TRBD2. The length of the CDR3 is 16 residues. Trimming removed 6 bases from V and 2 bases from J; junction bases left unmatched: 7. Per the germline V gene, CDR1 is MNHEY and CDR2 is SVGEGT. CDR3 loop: CASSRGLAGATYEQYF. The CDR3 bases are TGTGCCAGCAGCCGCGGACTAGCGGGGGCGACCTACGAGCAGTACTTC.

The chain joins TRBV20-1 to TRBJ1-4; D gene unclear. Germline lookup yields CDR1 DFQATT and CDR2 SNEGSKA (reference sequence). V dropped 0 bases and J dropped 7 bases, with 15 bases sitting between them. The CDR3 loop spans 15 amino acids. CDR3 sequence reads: CSARDNGKGTEKLFF. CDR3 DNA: TGCAGTGCTAGAGATAACGGGAAAGGAACTGAAAAACTGTTTTTT.

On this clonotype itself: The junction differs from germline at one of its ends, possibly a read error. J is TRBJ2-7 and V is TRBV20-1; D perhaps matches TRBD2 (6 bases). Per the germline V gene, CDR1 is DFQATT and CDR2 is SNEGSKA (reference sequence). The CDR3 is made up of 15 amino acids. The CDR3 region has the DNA TGCTGTGCTAGAGCTGCCCGCGGGGCTTCCTACGAGCAGTACTTC. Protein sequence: CCARAARGASYEQYF.

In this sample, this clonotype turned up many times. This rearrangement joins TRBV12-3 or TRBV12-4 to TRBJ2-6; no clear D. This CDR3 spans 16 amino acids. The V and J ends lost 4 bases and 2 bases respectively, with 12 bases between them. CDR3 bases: TGTGCCAGCAGTTCGGATGGTAGGGCTGGGGCCAACGTCCTGACTTTC. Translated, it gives CASSSDGRAGANVLTF.

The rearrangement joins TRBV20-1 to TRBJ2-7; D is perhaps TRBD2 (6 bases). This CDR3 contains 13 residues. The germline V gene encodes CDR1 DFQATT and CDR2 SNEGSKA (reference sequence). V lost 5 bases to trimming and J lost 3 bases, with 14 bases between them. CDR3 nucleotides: TGCAGTGCTGGGGGGACGGGGAACTACGAGCAGTACTTC. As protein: CSAGGTGNYEQYF.

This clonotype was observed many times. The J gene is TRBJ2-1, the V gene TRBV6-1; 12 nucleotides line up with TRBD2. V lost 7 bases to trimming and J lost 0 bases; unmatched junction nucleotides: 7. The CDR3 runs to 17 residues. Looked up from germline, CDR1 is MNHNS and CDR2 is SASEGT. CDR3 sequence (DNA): TGTGCCAGCACCCCGACTAGCGGGGGTTACTCCTACAATGAGCAGTTCTTC. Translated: CASTPTSGGYSYNEQFF.

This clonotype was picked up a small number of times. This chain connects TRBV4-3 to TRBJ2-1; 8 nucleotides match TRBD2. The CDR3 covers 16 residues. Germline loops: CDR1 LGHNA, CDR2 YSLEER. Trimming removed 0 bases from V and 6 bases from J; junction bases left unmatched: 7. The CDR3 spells CASSQEGTSLSNEQFF. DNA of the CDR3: TGCGCCAGCAGCCAAGAAGGGACTAGTCTCTCCAATGAGCAGTTCTTC.

CDR3 sequence (DNA): TGTGCCAGCAGCACTCACAGGGGGCTGGAGACTGAAGCTTTCTTT. Protein product: CASSTHRGLETEAFF. The chain links TRBV7-9 to TRBJ1-1, with TRBD1 matching over 9 bases. The germline gives CDR1 SEHNR, CDR2 FQNEAQ (reference sequence). J lost 5 bases, V lost 5 bases, and 9 bases had no gene match. The CDR3 sequence is 15 residues long.

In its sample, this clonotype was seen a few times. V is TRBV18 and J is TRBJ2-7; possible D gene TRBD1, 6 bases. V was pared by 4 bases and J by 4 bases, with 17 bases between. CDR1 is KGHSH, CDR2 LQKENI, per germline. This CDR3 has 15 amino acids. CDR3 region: CASSQGQTIEYEQYF. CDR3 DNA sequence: TGTGCCAGCTCACAAGGACAGACGATCGAGTACGAGCAGTACTTC.

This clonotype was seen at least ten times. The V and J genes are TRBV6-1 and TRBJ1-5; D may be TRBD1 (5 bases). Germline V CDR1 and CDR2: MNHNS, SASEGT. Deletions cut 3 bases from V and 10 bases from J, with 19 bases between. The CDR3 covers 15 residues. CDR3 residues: CASSEGTVGVEPQHF. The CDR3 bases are TGTGCCAGCAGTGAGGGGACCGTGGGCGTAGAACCCCAGCATTTT.

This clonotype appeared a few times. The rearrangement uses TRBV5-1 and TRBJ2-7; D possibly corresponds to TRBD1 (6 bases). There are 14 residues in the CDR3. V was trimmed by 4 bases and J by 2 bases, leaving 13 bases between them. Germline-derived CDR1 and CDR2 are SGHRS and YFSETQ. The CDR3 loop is CASSPSTGAYEQYF. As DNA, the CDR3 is TGCGCCAGCAGCCCTTCGACAGGTGCCTACGAGCAGTACTTC. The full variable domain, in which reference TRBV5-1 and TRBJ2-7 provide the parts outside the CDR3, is KAGVTQTPRYLIKTRGQQVTLSCSPISGHRSVSWYQQTPGQGLQFLFEYFSETQRNKGNFPGRFSGRQFSNSRSEMNVSTLELGDSALYLCASSPSTGAYEQYFGPGTRLTVT.

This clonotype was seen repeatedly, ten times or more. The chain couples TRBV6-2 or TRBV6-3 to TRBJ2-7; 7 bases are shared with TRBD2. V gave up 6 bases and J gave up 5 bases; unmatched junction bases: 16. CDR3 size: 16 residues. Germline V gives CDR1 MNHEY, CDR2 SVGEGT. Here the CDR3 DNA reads TGTGCCAGCAGCCCTCACCGGGGAGGGATAGCGAACGAGCAGTACTTC. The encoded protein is CASSPHRGGIANEQYF.

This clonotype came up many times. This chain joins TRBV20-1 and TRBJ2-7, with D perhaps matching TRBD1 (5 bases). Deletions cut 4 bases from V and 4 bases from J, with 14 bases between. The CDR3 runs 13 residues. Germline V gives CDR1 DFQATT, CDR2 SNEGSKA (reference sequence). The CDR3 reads CSATGRWEYEQYF. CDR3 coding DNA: TGCAGTGCTACAGGGCGATGGGAATACGAGCAGTACTTC.

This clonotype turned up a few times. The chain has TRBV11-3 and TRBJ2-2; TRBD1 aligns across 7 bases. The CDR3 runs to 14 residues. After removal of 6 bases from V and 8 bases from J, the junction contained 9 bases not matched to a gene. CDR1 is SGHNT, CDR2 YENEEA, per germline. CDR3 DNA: TGTGCCAGCAGTTCGGACAGGTTTATGGGGGAGCTGTTTTTT. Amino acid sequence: CASSSDRFMGELFF.

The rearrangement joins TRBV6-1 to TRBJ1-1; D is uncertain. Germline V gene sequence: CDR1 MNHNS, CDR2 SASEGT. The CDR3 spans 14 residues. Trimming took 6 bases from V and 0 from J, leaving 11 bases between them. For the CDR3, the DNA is TGTGCCAGCAGAGAGACACCCCTGAACACTGAAGCTTTCTTT. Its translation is CASRETPLNTEAFF.

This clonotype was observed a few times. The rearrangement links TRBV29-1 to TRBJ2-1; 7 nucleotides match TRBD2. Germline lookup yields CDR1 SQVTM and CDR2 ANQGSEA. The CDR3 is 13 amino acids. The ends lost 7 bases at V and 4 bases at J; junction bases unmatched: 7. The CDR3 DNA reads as TGCAGCGCAGGACTAGGTAGTTACAATGAGCAGTTCTTC. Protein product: CSAGLGSYNEQFF.

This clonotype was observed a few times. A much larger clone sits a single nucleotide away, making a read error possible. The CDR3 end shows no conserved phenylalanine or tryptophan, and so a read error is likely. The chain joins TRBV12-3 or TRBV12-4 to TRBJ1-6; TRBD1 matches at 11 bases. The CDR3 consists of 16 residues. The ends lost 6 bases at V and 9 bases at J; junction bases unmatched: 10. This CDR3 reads CASSRSGQGATSPLHS. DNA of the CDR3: TGTGCCAGCAGCCGATCTGGACAGGGGGCGACTTCACCCCTCCACTCT.

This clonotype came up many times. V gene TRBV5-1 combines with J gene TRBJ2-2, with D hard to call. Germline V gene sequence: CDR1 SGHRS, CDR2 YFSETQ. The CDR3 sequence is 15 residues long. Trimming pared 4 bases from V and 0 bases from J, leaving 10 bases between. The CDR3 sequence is CASSLNSANTGELFF. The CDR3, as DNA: TGCGCCAGCAGCCTCAATTCCGCGAACACCGGGGAGCTGTTTTTT.

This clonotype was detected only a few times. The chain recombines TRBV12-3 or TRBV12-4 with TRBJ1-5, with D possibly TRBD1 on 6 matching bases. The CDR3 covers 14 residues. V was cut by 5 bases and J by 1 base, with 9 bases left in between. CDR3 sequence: CASSRGTSNQPQHF. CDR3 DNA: TGTGCCAGCAGTAGGGGGACAAGCAATCAGCCCCAGCATTTT.